This TCR beta chain was captured in a study of OX40 agonist ivuxolimab in advanced cancers. General observations from the study: The antigen specificity of the peripheral T cells (those that were expanded) was not determined. The 0.1-3.0 mg/kg partial responders had among the lowest clonal expansion. The CD4+ and CD8+ T cells in the blood had expanded clonally by week 6 at 0.1 to 3.0 mg/kg.

This clone was seen more than once but under ten times. Antigen unknown. The CDR3 extends over 14 amino acids. V lost 6 bases and J lost 4, with 13 bases in between. Germline lookup yields CDR1 MNHNY and CDR2 SVGAGI (reference sequence). Here immunoSEQ multiplex PCR was the method, and the copy in TCRdb shows in-frame clones only, minus some. The sample consists of 75,000 to 90,000 clones, roughly 83% of them appearing once. This TCR was recovered from an adult with an advanced solid tumor such as melanoma, head and neck, liver or kidney cancer. This sample comprised CD4+ or CD8+ T cells sorted from blood, obtained in a trial of the OX40 agonist ivuxolimab. The chain links TRBV6-6 to TRBJ1-5; TRBD1 is a possible D gene (6 bases). CDR3 sequence reads: CASRVDRRNQPQHF. In DNA form, the CDR3 reads TGTGCCAGCAGAGTGGACAGAAGGAATCAGCCCCAGCATTTT.